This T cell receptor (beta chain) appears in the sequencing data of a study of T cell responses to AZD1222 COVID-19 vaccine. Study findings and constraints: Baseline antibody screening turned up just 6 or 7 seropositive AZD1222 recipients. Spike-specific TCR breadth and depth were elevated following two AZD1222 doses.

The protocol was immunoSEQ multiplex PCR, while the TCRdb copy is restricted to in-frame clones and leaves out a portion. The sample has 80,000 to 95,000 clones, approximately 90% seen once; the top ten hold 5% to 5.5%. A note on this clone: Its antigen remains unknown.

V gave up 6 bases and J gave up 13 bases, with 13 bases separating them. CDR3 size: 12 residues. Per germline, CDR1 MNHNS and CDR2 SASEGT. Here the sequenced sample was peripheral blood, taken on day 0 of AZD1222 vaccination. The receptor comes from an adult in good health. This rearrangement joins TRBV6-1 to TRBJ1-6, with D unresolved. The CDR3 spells CASSPPSSPLHF. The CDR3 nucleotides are TGTGCCAGCAGCCCCCCCTCATCTCCCCTCCACTTT.